This T cell receptor beta chain was captured by sequencing in a study of shared clonotypes between healthy human individuals. Study-level findings and limits: It was the non-shared clonotypes that had lower generation probabilities than clonotypes shared by all four donors.

The V end lost 0 bases, the J end lost 6 bases, and 9 bases lay between the germline ends. The CDR3 has 13 amino acids. Germline CDR1 is SGHRS and CDR2 is YFSETQ. For this clone: What it recognizes is unknown.

Generated by immunoSEQ multiplex PCR, the TCRdb table keeps only in-frame clones and is missing some. Here the sample spans 2 million to 2.5 million clones, roughly 93% being singletons. This sequence joins TRBV5-1 and TRBJ1-1; D remains ambiguous. The sample was naive CD4+ T cells from PBMCs. The subset was: CD45RA+ positively selected. The clonotype comes from a man aged 18 to 29 in good health. Some clones in this sample may be carry-over from other donors' samples. The CDR3 DNA follows: TGCGCCAGCAGCTTGGCTGCGCGGTCTGAAGCTTTCTTT. Its protein is CASSLAARSEAFF.